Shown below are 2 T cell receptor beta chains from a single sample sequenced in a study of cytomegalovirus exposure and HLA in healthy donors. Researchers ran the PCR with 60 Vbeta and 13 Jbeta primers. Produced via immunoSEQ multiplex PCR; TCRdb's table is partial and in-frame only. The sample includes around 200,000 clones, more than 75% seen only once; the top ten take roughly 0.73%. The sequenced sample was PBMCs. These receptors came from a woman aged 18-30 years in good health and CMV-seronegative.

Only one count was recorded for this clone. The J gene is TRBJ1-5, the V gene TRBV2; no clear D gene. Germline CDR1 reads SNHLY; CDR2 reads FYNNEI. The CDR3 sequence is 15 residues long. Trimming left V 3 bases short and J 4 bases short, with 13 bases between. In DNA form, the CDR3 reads TGTGCCAGCAGTGATAGTATCGCGGATAATCAGCCCCAGCATTTT. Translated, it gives CASSDSIADNQPQHF.

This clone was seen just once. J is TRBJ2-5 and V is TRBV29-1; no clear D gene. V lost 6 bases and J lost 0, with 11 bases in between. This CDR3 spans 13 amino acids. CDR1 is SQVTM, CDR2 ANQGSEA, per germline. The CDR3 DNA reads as TGCAGCGTCGTACAGCCTAACCAAGAGACCCAGTACTTC. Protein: CSVVQPNQETQYF.